This TCR beta chain was sequenced in a study of cytotoxic CD8 clonotypes in ibrutinib-treated CLL. Notes on the study in general: Baseline-level clonality went beyond age-matched healthy donors and moved in step with circulating CD8+ T-cell counts. Clonality increased at ibrutinib response and stayed stable in sustained remission. At progression, however, it fell back toward baseline.

This CDR3 region has 21 residues. Germline CDR1 reads SNHLY; CDR2 reads FYNNEI. The V segment lost 2 bases and the J segment 3 bases; nucleotides outside the gene matches: 18. This clone was recorded only once. Antigen unknown. With sequencing, the targeted depth ranged from 1 in 200,000 to 1 in 1 million T cells. The protocol was immunoSEQ multiplex PCR, while the TCRdb copy is restricted to in-frame clones and leaves out a portion. Among some 300,000 clones, roughly 80% were seen once, and the ten largest hold under 8.5%. Specimen: PBMCs, collected before ibrutinib treatment. The origin of this receptor is a human donor with chronic lymphocytic leukemia. The chain links TRBV2 to TRBJ2-7; 14 nucleotides align to TRBD2. In DNA form, the CDR3 reads TGTGCCAGCAGTGAATCGAGGATTGGCCCGGGACTAGCGGGAGTTTTCTACGAGCAGTACTTC. This encodes CASSESRIGPGLAGVFYEQYF.